Below are 9 T cell receptor beta chains sequenced from a single sample in a study of T cell changes during pregnancy in multiple sclerosis. TCRdb's copy holds only in-frame clones and misses some; the assay was immunoSEQ multiplex PCR. The sample shows 19,000 or so clones, roughly 91% of them seen only once. This material consisted of CD4+ T cells from peripheral blood mononuclear cells, taken in the first trimester of pregnancy. The receptors derive from a female donor in good health, enrolled as a control in a pregnancy study.

The V call is TRBV19, the J call TRBJ2-3; TRBD1 agrees at 8 bases. The CDR3 is 15 residues long. The trim removed 10 bases at V and 5 bases at J, leaving 14 bases unmatched. Germline lookup yields CDR1 LNHDA and CDR2 SQIVND (reference sequence). CDR3: CATRQGPAAGDTQYF. CDR3 bases: TGTGCCACGAGACAGGGGCCTGCAGCGGGAGATACGCAGTATTTT.

The J gene is TRBJ1-5, the V gene TRBV19; 10 bases map to TRBD1. This CDR3 region has 15 residues. The V and J ends lost 6 bases and 4 bases, in that order; junction bases with no gene match: 6. Germline loops: CDR1 LNHDA, CDR2 SQIVND (reference sequence). Here the CDR3 reads CASSQWDRGNQPQHF. The CDR3 nucleotides read TGTGCCAGTAGCCAGTGGGACAGGGGTAATCAGCCCCAGCATTTT.

V is TRBV5-4 and J is TRBJ1-1; D is unresolved. Germline loops: CDR1 SGHNT, CDR2 YYREEE (reference sequence). Deletions cut 2 bases from V and 1 base from J, with 6 bases between. The CDR3 runs 13 residues. CDR3 protein: CASSFLANTEAFF. CDR3 in DNA: TGTGCCAGCAGCTTCCTGGCGAACACTGAAGCTTTCTTT.

This chain links TRBV11-3 with TRBJ2-1, with TRBD2 matching over 15 bases. After removal of 5 bases from V and 4 bases from J, the junction contained 6 bases not matched to a gene. Germline CDR1 SGHNT, CDR2 YENEEA. The CDR3 contains 17 residues. DNA for the CDR3: TGTGCCAGCAGCCCAGGGACTAGCGGGGGGAGTTACAATGAGCAGTTCTTC. This encodes CASSPGTSGGSYNEQFF.

The chain uses TRBV19 and TRBJ2-5; a weak D match, TRBD2 (5 bases). CDR1 is LNHDA, CDR2 SQIVND, per germline (reference sequence). The CDR3 spans 13 residues. Trimming stripped 5 bases from V and 1 base from J, with 8 bases between. The CDR3 loop reads CASSPGTQETQYF. In DNA form, the CDR3 reads TGTGCCAGTAGTCCGGGAACCCAAGAGACCCAGTACTTC.

The chain carries TRBV19 and TRBJ1-2; D possibly corresponds to TRBD1 (6 bases). With 9 bases removed from V and 4 bases from J, the gap between germline ends came to 12 bases. Germline V gene sequence: CDR1 LNHDA, CDR2 SQIVND (reference sequence). This CDR3 region has 12 residues. The CDR3, as DNA: TGTGCCAGCCAGGGGCTGACCTATGGCTACACCTTC. This gives the protein CASQGLTYGYTF.

The chain links TRBV7-9 to TRBJ1-6; the match to TRBD1 covers 9 bases. Germline V gives CDR1 SEHNR, CDR2 FQNEAQ (reference sequence). The ends lost 5 bases at V and 7 bases at J; junction bases unmatched: 9. This CDR3 region has 16 residues. The CDR3 protein is CASSPRGTGGNSPLHF. The DNA of the CDR3 is TGTGCCAGCAGCCCCAGAGGCACAGGGGGCAATTCACCCCTCCACTTT.

The CDR3: CASSLGPGHNEQFF. CDR3 nucleotide sequence: TGTGCCAGCAGCTTAGGGCCAGGCCACAATGAGCAGTTCTTC. The J gene is TRBJ2-1, the V gene TRBV7-2; D unclear. The V end was cut by 1 base, the J end by 5 bases, with 9 bases between. Looked up from germline, CDR1 is SGHTA and CDR2 is FQGNSA. This CDR3 is 14 amino acids long.

CDR3 loop: CASSFRLSSSYNEQFF. The CDR3 region has the DNA TGTGCCAGCAGCTTTAGACTCTCCAGCTCCTACAATGAGCAGTTCTTC. This chain connects TRBV7-2 to TRBJ2-1; D is uncertain. V was cut by 3 bases and J by 0 bases, with 12 bases left in between. The CDR3 is 16 amino acids. Germline V gene lookup returns CDR1 SGHTA and CDR2 FQGNSA. The whole variable domain, remainder taken from reference TRBV7-2 and TRBJ2-1, is GAGVSQSPSNKVTEKGKDVELRCDPISGHTALYWYRQSLGQGLEFLIYFQGNSAPDKSGLPSDRFSAERTGGSVSTLTIQRTQQEDSAVYLCASSFRLSSSYNEQFFGPGTRLTVL.